The present T cell receptor (beta chain) was sequenced within a study of blood T cell repertoires in COVID-19. Per the germline V gene, CDR1 is WNHNN and CDR2 is SYGVQD (reference sequence). The V segment lost 3 bases and the J segment 6 bases; nucleotides outside the gene matches: 15. CDR3 length: 17 amino acids. Data came from immunoSEQ multiplex PCR; TCRdb stores just in-frame clones and leaves some out. The table has hundreds of thousands of clones, around 87% seen once. The V gene is TRBV10-1, the J gene TRBJ2-7; TRBD1 aligns across 9 bases. The specimen sequenced was peripheral blood. The receptor was derived from a woman aged 40 to 55 who had recovered from COVID-19. The CDR3 region is CASSDVPGQGKVIEQYF. The CDR3 DNA follows: TGCGCCAGCAGTGACGTCCCGGGACAGGGTAAGGTGATCGAGCAGTACTTC.